One sample yielded the 20 T cell receptor beta chains listed below, sequenced in a study of blood T cell repertoires in COVID-19. TCRdb keeps only in-frame clones here, not all; method: immunoSEQ multiplex PCR. Of around 200,000 clones in the sample, roughly 80% are singletons; the top ten hold 8% to 13%. Sequencing was carried out using peripheral blood. All receptors come from a woman aged 80 or over with acute or convalescent COVID-19.

V is TRBV5-1 and J is TRBJ2-7; no clear D gene. The CDR3 loop spans 12 amino acids. Germline V gene data show CDR1 as SGHRS and CDR2 as YFSETQ. V gave up 4 bases and J gave up 2 bases, with 7 bases separating them. The CDR3 here is CASSAGAYEQYF. In DNA form, the CDR3 reads TGCGCCAGCAGCGCCGGAGCCTACGAGCAGTACTTC.

The V call is TRBV7-2, the J call TRBJ1-1; no clear D. CDR3 length equals 16 residues. Trimming removed 1 base from V and 1 base from J, with 13 bases in between. Germline lookup yields CDR1 SGHTA and CDR2 FQGNSA. The CDR3 DNA sequence: TGTGCCAGCAGCTTAGGGGGAGGTGGTTCGAACACTGAAGCTTTCTTT. It translates to CASSLGGGGSNTEAFF. Combining the CDR3 with reference TRBV7-2 and TRBJ1-1 gives the whole variable domain GAGVSQSPSNKVTEKGKDVELRCDPISGHTALYWYRQSLGQGLEFLIYFQGNSAPDKSGLPSDRFSAERTGGSVSTLTIQRTQQEDSAVYLCASSLGGGGSNTEAFFGQGTRLTVV.

This chain joins TRBV19 and TRBJ2-7; 7 bases are a match to TRBD1. The V gene end was trimmed by 5 bases and the J gene end by 2 bases; junction bases not matched to a gene: 6. Germline lookup yields CDR1 LNHDA and CDR2 SQIVND (reference sequence). The CDR3 loop spans 14 amino acids. The CDR3 bases are TGTGCCAGTAGTCTCCGGGACAGAGCCTACGAGCAGTACTTC. It encodes CASSLRDRAYEQYF.

The genes are TRBV30 and TRBJ1-6; D perhaps matches TRBD1 (5 bases). V lost 2 bases and J lost 14, with 10 bases in between. This CDR3 is 11 amino acids long. Germline loops: CDR1 GTSNPN, CDR2 SVGIG (reference sequence). As DNA, the CDR3 is TGTGCCTGGAGTCCAGGGCAAACCCTCCACTTT. Its protein product is CAWSPGQTLHF.

This chain uses TRBV27 with TRBJ2-3; TRBD1 aligns across 8 bases. The trim removed 5 bases at V and 1 base at J, leaving 5 bases unmatched. CDR3 length equals 15 residues. In germline, CDR1 is MNHEY, CDR2 SMNVEV (reference sequence). For the CDR3, the DNA is TGTGCCAGCAGTCCCGTGACAGGGGGCACAGATACGCAGTATTTT. This gives the protein CASSPVTGGTDTQYF.

V usage is TRBV3-1 (or the pseudogene TRBV3-2) and J usage is TRBJ2-1; D unclear. The CDR3 totals 13 residues. Germline values: CDR1 LGHDT, CDR2 YNNKEL (reference sequence). V was trimmed by 1 base and J by 3 bases, leaving 4 bases between them. CDR3 bases: TGTGCCAGCAGCCAAGCGGGCTACAATGAGCAGTTCTTC. Translating gives CASSQAGYNEQFF.

The V call is TRBV2, the J call TRBJ2-1, with D unclear. V was cut by 2 bases and J by 10 bases, with 12 bases left in between. Germline V gene data show CDR1 as SNHLY and CDR2 as FYNNEI. The length of the CDR3 is 13 residues. CDR3 bases: TGTGCCAGCAGTGAACGTCTATCCGGGGAGCAGTTCTTC. Translating gives CASSERLSGEQFF.

The chain employs TRBV6-5 and TRBJ2-1; 7 bases are shared with TRBD1. CDR1 is MNHEY, CDR2 SVGAGI, per germline. The J segment lost 1 base and the V segment lost 6 bases, leaving 6 bases of the junction unmatched. The CDR3 is 15 residues long. In nucleotides, the CDR3 is TGTGCCAGCAGGGAGGACAGGCTATCCTACAATGAGCAGTTCTTC. Its protein is CASREDRLSYNEQFF.

This clone showed up just a few times. The rearrangement joins TRBV27 to TRBJ2-7, with TRBD1 matching 9 bases. This CDR3 has 15 amino acids. Germline-derived CDR1 and CDR2 are MNHEY and SMNVEV (reference sequence). V lost 3 bases and J lost 2; bases outside the gene matches: 5. Written as DNA, the CDR3 is TGTGCCAGCAGTTTGCAGGGACAGGGAACCTACGAGCAGTACTTC. Translated, it gives CASSLQGQGTYEQYF.

The chain is built from TRBV29-1 and TRBJ2-1; tentatively, D is TRBD2 (5 bases). The germline V and J ends were trimmed by 4 bases and 2 bases, with 9 bases remaining between them. Germline V CDR1 and CDR2: SQVTM, ANQGSEA. The CDR3 totals 13 residues. CDR3 loop: CSVGSGAYNEQFF. As DNA, the CDR3 is TGCAGCGTTGGAAGCGGTGCCTACAATGAGCAGTTCTTC.

This chain connects TRBV25-1 to TRBJ2-1; D is unclear. The V end was cut by 9 bases, the J end by 3 bases, with 15 bases between. Germline CDR1 is MGHDK and CDR2 is SYGVNS. The CDR3 runs 14 residues. For the CDR3, the DNA is TGTGCCAGTGGAAGAGCTGGAGTCTACAATGAGCAGTTCTTC. Amino acids: CASGRAGVYNEQFF.

The chain uses TRBV5-1 and TRBJ1-1, with 7 bases fitting TRBD1. CDR1 and CDR2 from the germline V gene are SGHRS and YFSETQ. V lost 2 bases to trimming and J lost 5 bases; unmatched junction nucleotides: 6. This CDR3 is built from 14 residues. The CDR3 coding sequence is TGCGCCAGCAGCTTACAGGGGACCGGGACTGAAGCTTTCTTT. Translated, it gives CASSLQGTGTEAFF.

The chain is built from TRBV14 and TRBJ1-2, with D perhaps TRBD1 (5 bases). The ends were cut back, 5 bases at V and 0 bases at J, with 16 bases in the middle. The CDR3 loop spans 16 amino acids. The germline V gene encodes CDR1 SGHDN and CDR2 FVKESK. This CDR3 reads CASSISLGPTNYGYTF. The CDR3 nucleotides read TGTGCCAGCAGCATTAGTTTGGGGCCTACTAACTATGGCTACACCTTC.

This clone occurred a few times. V usage is TRBV29-1 and J usage is TRBJ1-1, with 7 bases that match TRBD1. This CDR3 spans 11 amino acids. Germline V gene sequence: CDR1 SQVTM, CDR2 ANQGSEA. CDR3 residues: CTCHRGTEAFF. For the CDR3, the DNA is TGCACGTGTCACAGGGGAACTGAAGCTTTCTTT.

The CDR3 is CASSLRVAGELFF. The CDR3 nucleotides read TGTGCCAGCAGTTTGAGGGTGGCCGGGGAGCTGTTTTTT. The rearrangement uses TRBV28 and TRBJ2-2, with D maybe TRBD2 (5 bases). Germline V gene data show CDR1 as MDHEN and CDR2 as SYDVKM. This CDR3 has 13 residues. The V gene lost 3 bases and the J gene lost 6 bases, with 8 bases spanning the gap.

V is TRBV19 and J is TRBJ2-7, with TRBD1 matching over 7 bases. V lost 5 bases and J lost 0; bases outside the gene matches: 13. Per germline, CDR1 LNHDA and CDR2 SQIVND (reference sequence). The CDR3 has 17 amino acids. In DNA form, the CDR3 reads TGTGCCAGTAGTCTCGGGTCCGGGACAGCGTCCTCCTACGAGCAGTACTTC. It codes for CASSLGSGTASSYEQYF.

The V gene is TRBV7-3, the J gene TRBJ2-7, with D possibly matching TRBD2 (6 bases). This CDR3 has 16 amino acids. CDR1 is SGHTA and CDR2 is FQGTGA in the germline V gene. With 1 base removed from V and 2 bases from J, the gap between germline ends came to 15 bases. CDR3 region: CASSLSGGVGTYEQYF. Here the CDR3 DNA reads TGTGCCAGCAGCTTAAGCGGCGGGGTCGGGACCTACGAGCAGTACTTC.

The chain joins TRBV19 to TRBJ1-5, with D unclear. The length of the CDR3 is 15 residues. The germline V and J ends were trimmed by 9 bases and 0 bases, with 15 bases remaining between them. CDR1 is LNHDA and CDR2 is SQIVND in the germline V gene (reference sequence). This CDR3 reads CASSKRGYSNQPQHF. The CDR3 DNA reads as TGTGCCAGCAGCAAGCGGGGATATAGCAATCAGCCCCAGCATTTT.

The gene calls are TRBV14 and TRBJ2-1; TRBD2 aligns across 8 bases. Germline V gene data show CDR1 as SGHDN and CDR2 as FVKESK. The CDR3 runs to 17 residues. V shed 0 bases, J shed 9 bases, and the junction held 13 bases outside the gene matches. The CDR3: CASSQDWRGALPSEQFF. CDR3 DNA: TGTGCCAGCAGCCAAGATTGGCGGGGGGCCCTTCCCAGTGAGCAGTTCTTC.

This clone came up once. The chain couples TRBV18 to TRBJ1-6; possibly TRBD1 for D (6 bases). The CDR3 is 15 residues long. The V and J ends lost 4 bases and 8 bases respectively, with 15 bases between them. Germline V gene sequence: CDR1 KGHSH, CDR2 LQKENI. CDR3 loop: CASSRSDPGDSPLHF. The CDR3 coding sequence is TGTGCCAGCTCACGTTCTGATCCAGGGGATTCACCCCTCCACTTT.